This is a list of T cell receptor beta chains from one sample in a study of response to subunit inactivated influenza vaccine. TCRdb re-derived calls from the RT-PCR reads in MiXCR, one entry per CDR3 protein. The repertoire holds fewer than 700,000 distinct CDR3 sequences, with under 15% as singletons. Sequences were derived from PBMCs from blood, sampled roughly 6 weeks after vaccination. The receptors come from a man aged 50-60 years who received an inactivated influenza vaccine. CDR3s include the opening cysteine and the closing phenylalanine or tryptophan. The D gene is left open where the match is weak. For some rows the clone size is stated as once, few or many, or as a class when expanded; others skip it.

-	TRBV11-2	-	TRBJ1-2	CASRGPNYGYTF	TGTGCCAGCAGGGGTCCAAACTATGGCTACACCTTC
TRBD1	TRBV6-2/TRBV6-3	-	TRBJ2-1	CATQAGTGIFSYNEQFF	TGTGCCACCCAAGCAGGGACAGGAATTTTCTCCTACAATGAGCAGTTCTTC
TRBD2	TRBV7-8	few	TRBJ2-1	CASSFGTSGSLYNEQFF	TGTGCCAGCAGCTTCGGGACTAGCGGGAGTCTGTACAATGAGCAGTTCTTC
-	TRBV5-1	many	TRBJ1-1	CASSLWGAGTEAFF	TGCGCCAGCAGCTTGTGGGGGGCTGGGACTGAAGCTTTCTTT
-	TRBV6-2/TRBV6-3	-	TRBJ2-1	CASSSIAVYNEQFF	TGTGCCAGCAGTTCGATAGCAGTTTACAATGAGCAGTTCTTC
-	TRBV29-1	few	TRBJ1-1	CSVGRGNTEAFF	TGCAGCGTTGGAAGGGGGAACACTGAAGCTTTCTTT
TRBD1	TRBV12-3/TRBV12-4	few	TRBJ2-6	CASSHRDRGLGANVLTF	TGTGCCAGCAGTCACCGGGACAGGGGGCTTGGGGCCAACGTCCTGACTTTC
-	TRBV20-1	few	TRBJ1-5	CSATGDSNQPQHF	TGCAGTGCGACGGGGGACAGCAATCAGCCCCAGCATTTT
TRBD2	TRBV24-1	-	TRBJ2-2	CATSVATGALPGLGSTGELFF	TGTGCCACCAGTGTCGCGACCGGGGCCCTACCGGGACTAGGCAGCACCGGGGAGCTGTTTTTT
-	TRBV12-3/TRBV12-4	-	TRBJ2-5	CASSPDSTQETQYF	TGTGCCAGCAGTCCGGACAGCACCCAAGAGACCCAGTACTTC
-	TRBV14	-	TRBJ2-7	CASSPRAWYEQYF	TGTGCCAGCAGCCCCAGGGCGTGGTACGAGCAGTACTTC
-	TRBV2	few	TRBJ2-1	CASCSKYEQFF	TGTGCCAGCTGTAGCAAGTATGAGCAGTTCTTC
-	TRBV5-1	many	TRBJ1-6	CASSLGAGSSSPLHF	TGCGCCAGCAGCTTAGGGGCCGGAAGTAGTTCACCCCTCCACTTT
-	TRBV4-2	many	TRBJ2-2	CASSQPRPTGNTGELFF	TGTGCCAGCAGCCAACCCCGACCGACAGGGAACACCGGGGAGCTGTTTTTT
-	TRBV6-5	-	TRBJ1-5	CASSYRGANQPQHF	TGTGCCAGCAGTTACCGGGGTGCCAATCAGCCCCAGCATTTT
-	TRBV20-1	few	TRBJ2-7	CSARNPLASSYEQYF	TGCAGTGCTAGAAATCCCTTGGCGAGCTCCTACGAGCAGTACTTC
TRBD1	TRBV30	-	TRBJ1-4	CAWNRQGLHEKLFF	TGTGCCTGGAACCGACAGGGGCTTCATGAAAAACTGTTTTTT
TRBD1	TRBV9	-	TRBJ2-1	CASSIGQGPDNEQFF	TGTGCCAGCAGCATCGGACAGGGACCTGACAATGAGCAGTTCTTC
TRBD2	TRBV4-3	-	TRBJ2-1	CASRVSPSGYNEQFF	TGCGCCAGCAGAGTTTCACCTAGCGGTTACAATGAGCAGTTCTTC
-	TRBV20-1	few	TRBJ1-1	CSARDRDGSNTEAFF	TGCAGTGCTAGAGACCGGGACGGCTCGAACACTGAAGCTTTCTTT
-	TRBV28	few	TRBJ1-2	CASSWDGDYGYTF	TGTGCCAGCAGTTGGGACGGGGACTATGGCTACACCTTC
-	TRBV20-1	many	TRBJ2-3	CSARGENTDTQYF	TGCAGTGCTAGGGGGGAAAACACAGATACGCAGTATTTT